One and the same sample provided the 2 T cell receptor beta chains below, sequenced in a study of PD-L1 blockade in urothelial cancer. Some clones are missing from TCRdb's copy, which holds only in-frame ones; the method was immunoSEQ multiplex PCR. The sample includes 45,000 to 60,000 clones, 65% to 90% of them seen just once. This sample's time point: pretreatment peripheral blood. Material: PBMCs, obtained around atezolizumab (anti-PD-L1) treatment. These receptors came from a man in his 70s with urothelial cancer.

This chain joins TRBV19 and TRBJ2-7, with no clear D. Germline V gives CDR1 LNHDA, CDR2 SQIVND (reference sequence). The CDR3 is 14 residues long. Trimming removed 5 bases at V and 2 bases at J, with 13 bases between. The CDR3 loop is CASSARKVTYEQYF. The DNA of the CDR3 is TGTGCCAGTAGTGCGAGGAAGGTTACCTACGAGCAGTACTTC. The variable domain in full, completed from reference TRBV19 and TRBJ2-7, reads DGGITQSPKYLFRKEGQNVTLSCEQNLNHDAMYWYRQDPGQGLRLIYYSQIVNDFQKGDIAEGYSVSREKKESFPLTVTSAQKNPTAFYLCASSARKVTYEQYFGPGTRLTVT.

The rearrangement links TRBV28 to TRBJ1-5, with a weak D call TRBD1 (5 bases). Germline V CDR1 and CDR2: MDHEN, SYDVKM. Trimming shortened V by 5 bases and J by 3 bases, and 17 bases separated the two germline ends. The CDR3 runs 16 residues. CDR3 loop: CASSPNQGAFNQPQHF. Written as DNA, the CDR3 is TGTGCCAGCAGTCCCAATCAAGGGGCCTTCAATCAGCCCCAGCATTTT.